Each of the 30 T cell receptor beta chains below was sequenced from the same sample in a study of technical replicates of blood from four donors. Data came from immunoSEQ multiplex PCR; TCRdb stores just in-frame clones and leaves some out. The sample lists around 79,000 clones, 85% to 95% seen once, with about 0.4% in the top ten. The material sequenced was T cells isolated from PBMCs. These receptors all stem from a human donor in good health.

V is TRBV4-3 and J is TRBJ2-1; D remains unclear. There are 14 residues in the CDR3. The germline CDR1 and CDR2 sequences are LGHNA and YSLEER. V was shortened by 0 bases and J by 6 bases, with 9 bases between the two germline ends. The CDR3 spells CASSQDPRSNEQFF. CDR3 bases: TGCGCCAGCAGCCAAGATCCCAGGTCCAATGAGCAGTTCTTC.

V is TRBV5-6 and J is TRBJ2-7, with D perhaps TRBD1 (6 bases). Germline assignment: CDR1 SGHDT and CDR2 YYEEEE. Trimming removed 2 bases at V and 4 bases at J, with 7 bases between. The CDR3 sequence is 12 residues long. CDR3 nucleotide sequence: TGTGCCAGCAGCTTAGGGGGATACGAGCAGTACTTC. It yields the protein CASSLGGYEQYF.

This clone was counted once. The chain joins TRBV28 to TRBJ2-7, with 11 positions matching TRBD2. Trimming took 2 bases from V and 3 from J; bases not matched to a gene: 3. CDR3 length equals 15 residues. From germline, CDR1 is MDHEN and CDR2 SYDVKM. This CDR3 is CASSLRGTSGYEQYF. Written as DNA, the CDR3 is TGTGCCAGCAGTTTAAGAGGGACTAGCGGCTACGAGCAGTACTTC.

CDR3 in DNA: TGCGCCAGCAGCTTGGCCGGGCAGGGGGGAGGACTGTTTTTT. Protein: CASSLAGQGGGLFF. The chain has TRBV5-1 and TRBJ1-4, with 7 bases identical to TRBD1. This CDR3 comprises 14 residues. The germline CDR1 and CDR2 sequences are SGHRS and YFSETQ. The V gene end was trimmed by 0 bases and the J gene end by 13 bases; junction bases not matched to a gene: 9.

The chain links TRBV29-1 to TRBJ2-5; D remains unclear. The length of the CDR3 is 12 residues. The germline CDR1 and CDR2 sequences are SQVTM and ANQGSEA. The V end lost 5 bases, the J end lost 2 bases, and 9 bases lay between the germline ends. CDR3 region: CSVRLGQETQYF. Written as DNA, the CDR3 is TGCAGCGTTCGACTTGGGCAAGAGACCCAGTACTTC.

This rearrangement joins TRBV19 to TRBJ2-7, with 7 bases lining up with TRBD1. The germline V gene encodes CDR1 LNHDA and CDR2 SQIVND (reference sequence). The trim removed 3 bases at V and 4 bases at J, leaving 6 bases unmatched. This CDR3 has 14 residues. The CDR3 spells CASSMERGQYEQYF. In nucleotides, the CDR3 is TGTGCCAGTAGTATGGAGAGGGGGCAGTACGAGCAGTACTTC. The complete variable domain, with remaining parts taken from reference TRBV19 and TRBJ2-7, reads DGGITQSPKYLFRKEGQNVTLSCEQNLNHDAMYWYRQDPGQGLRLIYYSQIVNDFQKGDIAEGYSVSREKKESFPLTVTSAQKNPTAFYLCASSMERGQYEQYFGPGTRLTVT.

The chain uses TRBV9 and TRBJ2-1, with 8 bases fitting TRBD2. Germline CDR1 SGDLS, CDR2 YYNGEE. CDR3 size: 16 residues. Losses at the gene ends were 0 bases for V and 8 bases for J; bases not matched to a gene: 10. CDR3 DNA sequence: TGTGCCAGCAGCGTAGTGTCCGGGAGGGCCATCTATGAGCAGTTCTTC. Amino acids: CASSVVSGRAIYEQFF.

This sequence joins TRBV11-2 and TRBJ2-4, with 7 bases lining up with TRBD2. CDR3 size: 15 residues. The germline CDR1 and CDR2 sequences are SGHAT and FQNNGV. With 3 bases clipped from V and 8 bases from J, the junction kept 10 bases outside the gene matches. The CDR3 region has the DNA TGTGCCAGCAGCTTTCTAGGCCAGGGAGGGGACATTCAGTACTTC. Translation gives CASSFLGQGGDIQYF.

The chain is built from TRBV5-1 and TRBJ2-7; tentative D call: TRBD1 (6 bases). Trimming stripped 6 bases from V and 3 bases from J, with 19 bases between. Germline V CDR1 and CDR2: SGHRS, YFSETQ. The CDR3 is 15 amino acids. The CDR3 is CASTYRDPSVYEQYF. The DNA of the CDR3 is TGCGCCAGCACATACAGGGACCCATCTGTCTACGAGCAGTACTTC.

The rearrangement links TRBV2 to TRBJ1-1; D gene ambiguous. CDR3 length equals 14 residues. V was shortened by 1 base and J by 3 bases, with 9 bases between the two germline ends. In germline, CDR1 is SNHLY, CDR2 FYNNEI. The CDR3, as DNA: TGTGCCAGCAGTGAAGTTGAGGGTGACACTGAAGCTTTCTTT. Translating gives CASSEVEGDTEAFF.

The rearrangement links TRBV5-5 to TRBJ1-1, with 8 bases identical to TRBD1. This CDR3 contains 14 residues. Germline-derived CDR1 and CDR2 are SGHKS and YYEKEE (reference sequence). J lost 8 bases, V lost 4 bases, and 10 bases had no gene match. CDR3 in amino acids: CASSEDRVKREAFF. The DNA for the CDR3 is TGTGCCAGCAGCGAGGACAGGGTGAAGAGGGAAGCTTTCTTT.

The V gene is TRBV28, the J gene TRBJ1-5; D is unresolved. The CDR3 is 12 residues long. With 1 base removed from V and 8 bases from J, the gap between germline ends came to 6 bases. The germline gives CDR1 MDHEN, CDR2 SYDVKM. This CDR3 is CASSLSGEPQHF. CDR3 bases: TGTGCCAGCAGTTTATCCGGGGAGCCCCAGCATTTT.

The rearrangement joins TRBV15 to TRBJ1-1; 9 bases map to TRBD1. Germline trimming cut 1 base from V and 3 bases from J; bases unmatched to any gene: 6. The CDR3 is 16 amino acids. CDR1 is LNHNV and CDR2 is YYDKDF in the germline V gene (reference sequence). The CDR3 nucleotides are TGTGCCACCAGCAGAGGTAGTACAGGGGGCTACACTGAAGCTTTCTTT. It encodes CATSRGSTGGYTEAFF.

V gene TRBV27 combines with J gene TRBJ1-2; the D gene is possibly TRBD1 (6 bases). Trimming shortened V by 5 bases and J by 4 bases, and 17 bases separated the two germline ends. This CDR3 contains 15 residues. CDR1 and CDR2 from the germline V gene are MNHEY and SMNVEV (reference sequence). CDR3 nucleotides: TGTGCCAGCAGTCCCCGACAGGCCTACCTCTATGGCTACACCTTC. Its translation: CASSPRQAYLYGYTF.

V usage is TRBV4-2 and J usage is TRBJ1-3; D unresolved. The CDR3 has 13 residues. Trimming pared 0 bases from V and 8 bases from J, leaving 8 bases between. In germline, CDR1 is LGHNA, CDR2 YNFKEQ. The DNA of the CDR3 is TGTGCCAGCAGCCAAGATGGCATCGACACCATATATTTT. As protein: CASSQDGIDTIYF.

The CDR3 sequence: CASTLSHYNEQFF. The CDR3, as DNA: TGTGCCAGTACATTGTCCCACTACAATGAGCAGTTCTTC. This chain connects TRBV19 to TRBJ2-1, with D unclear. The V gene's germline CDR1 is LNHDA and CDR2 SQIVND (reference sequence). The CDR3 runs to 13 residues. Trimming shortened V by 7 bases and J by 3 bases, and 10 bases separated the two germline ends.

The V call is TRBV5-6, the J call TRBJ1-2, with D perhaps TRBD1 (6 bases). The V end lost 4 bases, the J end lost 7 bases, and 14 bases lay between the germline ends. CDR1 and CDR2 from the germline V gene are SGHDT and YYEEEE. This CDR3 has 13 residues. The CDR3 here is CASSTVQGAGYTF. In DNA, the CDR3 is TGTGCCAGCAGCACCGTACAGGGCGCTGGCTACACCTTC.

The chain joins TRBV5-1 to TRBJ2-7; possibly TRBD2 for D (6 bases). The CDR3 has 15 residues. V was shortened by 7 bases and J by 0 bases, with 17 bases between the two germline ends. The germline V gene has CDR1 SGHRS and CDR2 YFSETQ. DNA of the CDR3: TGCGCCAGCTTCGTAGCGGAAGGTAGCTCCTACGAGCAGTACTTC. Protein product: CASFVAEGSSYEQYF.

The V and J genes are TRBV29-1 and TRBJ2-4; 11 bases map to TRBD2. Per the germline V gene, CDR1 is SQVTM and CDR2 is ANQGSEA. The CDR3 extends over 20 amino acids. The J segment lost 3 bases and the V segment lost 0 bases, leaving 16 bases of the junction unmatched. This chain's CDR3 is CSVEDLAGGPRGLIKNIQYF. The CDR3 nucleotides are TGCAGCGTTGAAGACCTAGCGGGAGGACCCAGGGGATTAATCAAAAACATTCAGTACTTC.

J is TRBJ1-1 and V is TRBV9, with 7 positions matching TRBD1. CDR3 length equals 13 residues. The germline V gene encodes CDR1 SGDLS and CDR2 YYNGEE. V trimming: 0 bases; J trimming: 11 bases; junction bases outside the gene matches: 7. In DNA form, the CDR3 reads TGTGCCAGCAGCGTAGGACAGGGAACGGTTGCTTTCTTT. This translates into CASSVGQGTVAFF.

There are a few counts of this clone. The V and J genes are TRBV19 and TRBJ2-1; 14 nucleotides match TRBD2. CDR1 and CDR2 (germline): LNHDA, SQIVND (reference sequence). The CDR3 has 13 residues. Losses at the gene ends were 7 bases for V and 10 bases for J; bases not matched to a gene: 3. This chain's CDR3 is CASKGLAGGEQFF. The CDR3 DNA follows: TGTGCCAGTAAAGGACTAGCGGGAGGAGAGCAGTTCTTC.

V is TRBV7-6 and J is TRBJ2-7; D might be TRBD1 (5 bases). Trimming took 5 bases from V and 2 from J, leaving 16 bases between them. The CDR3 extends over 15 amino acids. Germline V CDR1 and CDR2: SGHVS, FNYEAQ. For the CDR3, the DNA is TGTGCCAGCAGCCTCACAGGCCTCCCGACCTACGAGCAGTACTTC. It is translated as CASSLTGLPTYEQYF.

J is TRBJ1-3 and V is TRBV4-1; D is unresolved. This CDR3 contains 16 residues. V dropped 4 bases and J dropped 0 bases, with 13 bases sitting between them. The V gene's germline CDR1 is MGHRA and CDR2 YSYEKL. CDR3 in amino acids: CASSRLDINSGNTIYF. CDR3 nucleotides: TGCGCCAGCAGCCGACTCGATATCAACTCTGGAAACACCATATATTTT.

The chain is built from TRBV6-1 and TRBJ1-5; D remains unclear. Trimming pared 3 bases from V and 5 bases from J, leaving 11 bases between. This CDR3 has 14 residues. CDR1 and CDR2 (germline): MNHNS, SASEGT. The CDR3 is CASSESGSDQPQHF. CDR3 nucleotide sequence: TGTGCCAGCAGTGAGTCGGGGTCTGATCAGCCCCAGCATTTT.

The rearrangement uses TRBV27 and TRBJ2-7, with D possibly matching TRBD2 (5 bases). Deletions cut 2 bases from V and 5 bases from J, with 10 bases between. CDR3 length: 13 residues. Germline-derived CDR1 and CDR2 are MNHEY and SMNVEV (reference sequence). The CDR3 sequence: CASSLKAAHEQYF. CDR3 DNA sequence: TGTGCCAGCAGTTTAAAAGCGGCCCACGAGCAGTACTTC.

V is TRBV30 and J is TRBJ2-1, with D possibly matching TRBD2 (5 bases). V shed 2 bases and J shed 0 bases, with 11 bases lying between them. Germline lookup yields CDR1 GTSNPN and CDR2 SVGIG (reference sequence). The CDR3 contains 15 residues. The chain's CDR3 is CAWSQTTSSYNEQFF. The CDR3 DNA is TGTGCCTGGAGTCAGACTACCAGCTCCTACAATGAGCAGTTCTTC.

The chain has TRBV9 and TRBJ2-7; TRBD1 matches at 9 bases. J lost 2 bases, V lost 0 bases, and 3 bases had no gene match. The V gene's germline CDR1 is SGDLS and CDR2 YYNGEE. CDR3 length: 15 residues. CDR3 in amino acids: CASSVGGQGTYEQYF. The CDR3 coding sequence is TGTGCCAGCAGCGTAGGGGGACAGGGTACCTACGAGCAGTACTTC. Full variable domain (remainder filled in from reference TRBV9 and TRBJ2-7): DSGVTQTPKHLITATGQRVTLRCSPRSGDLSVYWYQQSLDQGLQFLIQYYNGEERAKGNILERFSAQQFPDLHSELNLSSLELGDSALYFCASSVGGQGTYEQYFGPGTRLTVT.

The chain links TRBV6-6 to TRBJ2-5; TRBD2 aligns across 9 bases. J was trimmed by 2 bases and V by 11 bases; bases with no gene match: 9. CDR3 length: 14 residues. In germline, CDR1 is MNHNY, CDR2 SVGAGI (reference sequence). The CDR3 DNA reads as TGTGCCGCCCGACTAGCGGCCGCTCAAGAGACCCAGTACTTC. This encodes CAARLAAAQETQYF.

The CDR3 is CASSFAGNGYTF. The CDR3 nucleotides are TGTGCCAGCAGCTTTGCAGGCAATGGCTACACCTTC. The genes are TRBV7-2 and TRBJ1-2; no clear D. This CDR3 has 12 residues. Per the germline V gene, CDR1 is SGHTA and CDR2 is FQGNSA. Trimming shortened V by 3 bases and J by 6 bases, and 8 bases separated the two germline ends.

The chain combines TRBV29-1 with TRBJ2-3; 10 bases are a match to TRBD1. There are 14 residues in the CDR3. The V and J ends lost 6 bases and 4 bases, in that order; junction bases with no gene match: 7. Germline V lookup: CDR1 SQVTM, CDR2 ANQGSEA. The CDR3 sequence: CSVLTGGGSDTQYF. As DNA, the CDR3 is TGCAGCGTCCTGACAGGGGGCGGGTCAGATACGCAGTATTTT.